These 31 T cell receptor beta chains originate from one sample sequenced in a study of blood T cells in healthy people across ages. Through a sample-barcoded 5' primer and a J-beta primer mix, a second PCR was run for about 6 to 11 cycles. TCRdb recomputed calls from the 5' RACE reads with MiXCR, one row per CDR3 protein. Of over 600,000 distinct CDR3 sequences listed, approximately 40% were seen once; the top ten hold around 30%. Sequenced material: blood. The receptors stem from a man at least 80 years old in good health.

In its sample, this clonotype was seen many times. Just one base apart from a much larger clone, this may be a read error. The V gene is TRBV7-3, the J gene TRBJ2-1; D is perhaps TRBD2 (5 bases). The J call may be faulty, since TRBJ2-7 better matches the DNA end. CDR1 is SGHTA and CDR2 is FQGTGA in the germline V gene. The CDR3 extends over 18 amino acids. In DNA, the CDR3 is TGTGCCAGCAGCTCCCCCCTGGAGCGGTCTAGCTCCTACAATGAGCAGTACTTC. It is translated as CASSSPLERSSSYNEQYF.

About this clonotype itself: The junction does not match germline at one end; this may be a read error. CDR3 loop: CVSSQHPGANYGYTF. In nucleotides, the CDR3 is TGTGTCAGCAGCCAACACCCAGGAGCTAACTATGGCTACACCTTC. The V and J genes are TRBV14 and TRBJ1-2; D gene unclear. The germline V gene has CDR1 SGHDN and CDR2 FVKESK. The CDR3 length is 15 residues.

The chain recombines TRBV11-2 with TRBJ2-5, with D maybe TRBD2 (5 bases). The DNA end is a closer match to TRBJ2-7, so the J assignment may be wrong. The CDR3 contains 15 residues. Germline CDR1 and CDR2: SGHAT and FQNNGV. CDR3 coding DNA: TGTGCCAGCAGCCTATCCGCTTTCGGGAAACACGAGCAGTACTTC. This sequence encodes CASSLSAFGKHEQYF.

This sequence joins TRBV2 and TRBJ2-6; the D is unclear. This CDR3 spans 13 amino acids. The V end lost 7 bases, the J end lost 2 bases, and 6 bases lay between the germline ends. In germline, CDR1 is SNHLY, CDR2 FYNNEI. CDR3: CASIYPGANVLTF. The DNA for the CDR3 is TGTGCCAGCATCTACCCTGGGGCCAACGTCCTGACTTTC.

This chain links TRBV20-1 with TRBJ2-7; D possibly corresponds to TRBD1 (5 bases). V dropped 7 bases and J dropped 5 bases, with 18 bases sitting between them. Germline CDR1 is DFQATT and CDR2 is SNEGSKA (reference sequence). This CDR3 region has 13 residues. CDR3 amino acids: CSVTDSLIDEQYF. CDR3 sequence (DNA): TGCAGTGTTACAGACAGCCTAATAGACGAGCAGTACTTC.

Details on this clonotype: This clone may be a read error of a much larger clone one base away. This chain joins TRBV7-2 and TRBJ2-5; the match to TRBD1 covers 7 bases. The DNA end is more similar to TRBJ2-7, so the J call may be wrong. The CDR3 covers 13 residues. Germline V gene data show CDR1 as SGHTA and CDR2 as FQGNSA. CDR3 coding DNA: TGTGCCAGCAGCCACAGGGGAAGCCACGAGCAGTACTTC. Its protein product is CASSHRGSHEQYF.

This clonotype was observed a handful of times. The rearrangement links TRBV6-2 or TRBV6-3 to TRBJ2-5, with unresolved D. There are 12 residues in the CDR3. The V gene lost 2 bases and the J gene lost 5 bases, with 6 bases spanning the gap. Germline lookup yields CDR1 MNHEY and CDR2 SVGEGT. CDR3 nucleotide sequence: TGTGCCAGCAGTTACCAAAGGGAGACCCAGTACTTC. This translates into CASSYQRETQYF.

This clonotype appeared once. This is likely a read error, given that the CDR3 carries no conserved phenylalanine or tryptophan at its end. The V and J genes are TRBV12-3 or TRBV12-4 and TRBJ2-7; a possible D gene is TRBD2 (6 bases). V was trimmed by 3 bases and J by 2 bases, leaving 8 bases between them. The CDR3 totals 13 residues. The CDR3 spells CASSLAGPYEQYI. The CDR3, as DNA: TGTGCCAGCAGTTTGGCGGGACCCTACGAGCAGTACATC.

The chain links TRBV6-6 to TRBJ1-1; the D gene is possibly TRBD1 (5 bases). The V gene's germline CDR1 is MNHNY and CDR2 SVGAGI (reference sequence). This CDR3 spans 13 amino acids. Between the trimmed V and J ends, which lost 6 bases and 8 bases, there was a span of 16 bases. The chain's CDR3 is CASSLYRSGEAFF. CDR3 DNA sequence: TGTGCCAGCAGCCTTTACAGGAGCGGCGAAGCTTTCTTT.

The chain recombines TRBV20-1 with TRBJ2-7; 10 nucleotides line up with TRBD1. This CDR3 has 16 amino acids. Germline V CDR1 and CDR2: DFQATT, SNEGSKA (reference sequence). V was clipped by 0 bases and J by 1 base; unmatched bases: 6. CDR3 in DNA: TGCAGTGCTAGAGAGGTGGGGACAGGGGCGTCCTACGAGCAGTACTTC. Translated: CSAREVGTGASYEQYF.

V gene TRBV21-1 combines with J gene TRBJ1-2. TRBV21-1 is termed a pseudogene. The CDR3 is 15 residues long. The CDR3 reads CASSKEGPSGYGYTF. CDR3 nucleotides: TGTGCCAGCAGCAAAGAGGGCCCGAGTGGCTATGGCTACACCTTC.

The V and J genes are TRBV7-2 and TRBJ1-5; no clear D. Germline CDR1 and CDR2: SGHTA and FQGNSA. The V gene lost 5 bases and the J gene lost 7 bases, with 12 bases spanning the gap. CDR3 length: 13 residues. In DNA form, the CDR3 reads TGTGCCAGCAGCGCAGGTGGGATCCAGCCCCAGCATTTT. This translates into CASSAGGIQPQHF.

The rearrangement links TRBV7-2 to TRBJ1-2; unclear D gene. Germline V lookup: CDR1 SGHTA, CDR2 FQGNSA. The CDR3 is 15 residues long. V lost 5 bases and J lost 6, with 19 bases in between. Here the CDR3 DNA reads TGTGCCAGCAGCCAGCTGGCGACGGCAGTCCATGGCTACACCTTC. Translating it yields CASSQLATAVHGYTF.

V usage is TRBV6-2 or TRBV6-3 and J usage is TRBJ1-1, with a weak D call TRBD1 (5 bases). Trimming removed 6 bases from V and 0 bases from J, with 14 bases in between. The CDR3 is 15 residues long. Per germline, CDR1 MNHEY and CDR2 SVGEGT. For the CDR3, the DNA is TGTGCCAGCAGGCCCGACAGTACCGTGAACACTGAAGCTTTCTTT. It encodes CASRPDSTVNTEAFF.

This clonotype was counted at least ten times. J is TRBJ2-7 and V is TRBV7-2; D not resolved. CDR1 and CDR2 (germline): SGHTA, FQGNSA. This CDR3 has 13 residues. Trimming removed 2 bases at V and 2 bases at J, with 7 bases between. The chain's CDR3 is CASSLKGPYEQYF. DNA of the CDR3: TGTGCCAGCAGCTTAAAGGGCCCCTACGAGCAGTACTTC.

This clonotype came up a few times. V gene TRBV14 combines with J gene TRBJ2-3, with TRBD2 matching over 9 bases. CDR3 length equals 15 residues. The V and J ends lost 2 bases and 6 bases, in that order; junction bases with no gene match: 6. Germline CDR1 SGHDN, CDR2 FVKESK. The CDR3 nucleotides read TGTGCCAGCAGCCAACGGGCGGGAGGGTTTGATACGCAGTATTTT. It codes for CASSQRAGGFDTQYF.

V is TRBV6-2 or TRBV6-3 and J is TRBJ2-5, with D possibly being TRBD1 (8 bases). The germline V gene has CDR1 MNHEY and CDR2 SVGEGT. Trimming took 6 bases from V and 11 from J, leaving 25 bases between them. CDR3 length equals 15 residues. CDR3 residues: CASSLQGGLSGEQYF. DNA for the CDR3: TGTGCCAGCAGCCTACAGGGGGGACTAAGTGGTGAGCAGTACTTC.

This clonotype was seen more than once but under ten times. J is TRBJ2-5 and V is TRBV20-1; no firm D call. The assigned J gene may be wrong: the sequence end matches TRBJ2-7 better. The CDR3 covers 13 residues. Germline CDR1 is DFQATT and CDR2 is SNEGSKA (reference sequence). CDR3 nucleotide sequence: TGCAGTGCTAGAGTTCCCAGTACGGGCGAGCAGTACTTC. As protein: CSARVPSTGEQYF.

V usage is TRBV28 and J usage is TRBJ2-1, with 7 bases matching TRBD2. Germline V gives CDR1 MDHEN, CDR2 SYDVKM. The ends lost 7 bases at V and 9 bases at J; junction bases unmatched: 9. CDR3 length equals 13 residues. CDR3 sequence reads: CASTRGGSCEQFF. Here the CDR3 DNA reads TGTGCCAGCACCCGAGGCGGGAGCTGTGAGCAGTTCTTC.

This clonotype was observed a few times. V is TRBV20-1 and J is TRBJ2-7, with unresolved D. Trimming left V 1 base short and J 0 bases short, with 10 bases between. This CDR3 is 14 amino acids long. Germline loops: CDR1 DFQATT, CDR2 SNEGSKA (reference sequence). The CDR3 DNA follows: TGCAGTGCTAGAGGAGTAGCAGGCTCCTACGAGCAGTACTTC. Amino acid sequence: CSARGVAGSYEQYF.

This clonotype has at least ten counts. The chain is built from TRBV4-3 and TRBJ2-1; weak D call: TRBD1 (5 bases). The CDR3 sequence is 15 residues long. V lost 0 bases, J lost 7 bases, and 13 bases lay in between. Germline V gene sequence: CDR1 LGHNA, CDR2 YSLEER. This CDR3 is CASSQERPRGNEQFF. The DNA of the CDR3 is TGCGCCAGCAGCCAAGAACGACCTAGGGGAAATGAGCAGTTCTTC.

V and J are TRBV2 and TRBJ2-1; 9 positions agree with TRBD1. From germline, CDR1 is SNHLY and CDR2 FYNNEI. V was pared by 5 bases and J by 5 bases, with 4 bases of the junction left unmatched. This CDR3 spans 14 amino acids. The CDR3: CASSRTGVDNEQFF. CDR3 sequence (DNA): TGTGCCAGCAGTCGGACAGGGGTCGACAATGAGCAGTTCTTC.

The count of this clonotype is one. A single base separates this from a much larger clone, so it may be a read error. The chain recombines TRBV12-3 or TRBV12-4 with TRBJ2-1; 8 bases align to TRBD1. CDR3 size: 13 residues. The V segment lost 11 bases and the J segment 4 bases; nucleotides outside the gene matches: 7. The DNA for the CDR3 is TGTGCCGGCAATCGACAGGGGTACAATGAGCAGTTCTTC. Protein product: CAGNRQGYNEQFF.

For this clonotype: A much larger clone sits a single nucleotide away, making a read error possible. J is TRBJ2-5 and V is TRBV29-1; 7 bases line up with TRBD1. Germline CDR1 SQVTM, CDR2 ANQGSEA. V lost 3 bases to trimming and J lost 11 bases; unmatched junction nucleotides: 12. The CDR3 contains 13 residues. The CDR3 sequence is CSVDMTGMNEQYF. The CDR3 bases are TGCAGCGTTGACATGACAGGGATGAATGAGCAGTACTTC.

The rearrangement joins TRBV7-2 to TRBJ2-2; D remains ambiguous. V was clipped by 1 base and J by 7 bases, with 10 bases between them. Germline CDR1 SGHTA, CDR2 FQGNSA. The CDR3 sequence is 14 residues long. The CDR3 DNA reads TGTGCCAGCAGCTTAGATGGGCAGATCGGGGAGCTGTTTTTT. Translated, it gives CASSLDGQIGELFF.

This sequence joins TRBV5-4 and TRBJ2-3, with a weak D call TRBD1 (6 bases). The CDR3 covers 15 residues. CDR1 SGHNT and CDR2 YYREEE come from the germline V gene (reference sequence). The V end was cut by 8 bases, the J end by 2 bases, with 18 bases between. CDR3 region: CASSPGTTNTDTQYF. As DNA, the CDR3 is TGTGCCAGTAGCCCCGGGACAACCAACACAGATACGCAGTATTTT.

There are a few counts of this clonotype. J is TRBJ1-2 and V is TRBV20-1; D is possibly TRBD1 (5 bases). This CDR3 has 13 residues. The V end lost 2 bases, the J end lost 2 bases, and 9 bases lay between the germline ends. CDR1 is DFQATT and CDR2 is SNEGSKA in the germline V gene (reference sequence). The CDR3 DNA sequence: TGCAGTGCTAGACAGGGTTTCAACTATGGCTACACCTTC. Translating gives CSARQGFNYGYTF.

The sample holds one count of this clonotype. The genes are TRBV5-6 and TRBJ2-7; D tentatively reads TRBD1 or TRBD2 (5 bases each). Trimming stripped 4 bases from V and 2 bases from J, with 19 bases between. Germline CDR1 SGHDT, CDR2 YYEEEE. The CDR3 totals 16 residues. The DNA of the CDR3 is TGTGCCAGCAGCCCTCGGGGCCTTGGCGGTCCCTACGAGCAGTACTTC. Amino acid sequence: CASSPRGLGGPYEQYF.

The sample holds a few counts of this clonotype. The chain joins TRBV2 to TRBJ2-3, with D perhaps matching TRBD1 (6 bases). Germline V gives CDR1 SNHLY, CDR2 FYNNEI. The CDR3 runs to 20 residues. Trimming removed 5 bases at V and 1 base at J, with 28 bases between. CDR3 protein: CASSFPGARGPTSRTDTQYF. CDR3 nucleotides: TGTGCCAGCAGTTTCCCAGGGGCCCGCGGCCCAACATCGCGCACAGATACGCAGTATTTT.

V usage is TRBV4-3 and J usage is TRBJ2-1; D gene unclear. This CDR3 has 17 amino acids. V was cut by 0 bases and J by 4 bases, with 16 bases left in between. CDR1 LGHNA and CDR2 YSLEER come from the germline V gene. CDR3 in amino acids: CASSQDLLAAQYNEQFF. The CDR3 DNA sequence: TGCGCCAGCAGCCAAGATCTTCTGGCTGCACAGTACAATGAGCAGTTCTTC.

V gene TRBV14 combines with J gene TRBJ2-5; TRBD2 matches 7 bases. Losses at the gene ends were 5 bases for V and 8 bases for J; bases not matched to a gene: 5. The germline V gene has CDR1 SGHDN and CDR2 FVKESK. The CDR3 is 12 amino acids. The CDR3 here is CASSKGLPTQYF. Written as DNA, the CDR3 is TGTGCCAGCAGCAAGGGACTACCTACCCAGTACTTC.